One and the same sample provided the 14 T cell receptor beta chains below, sequenced in a study of blood T cell repertoires in COVID-19. Assay: immunoSEQ multiplex PCR; the TCRdb copy retains only in-frame clones and omits some. The sample records around 700,000 clones, about 90% being singletons. Sequenced sample: peripheral blood. Receptor source: a woman under 30 with acute or convalescent COVID-19.

The chain carries TRBV18 and TRBJ2-3; 11 bases line up with TRBD2. V was clipped by 6 bases and J by 6 bases; unmatched bases: 8. This CDR3 region has 15 residues. Looked up from germline, CDR1 is KGHSH and CDR2 is LQKENI. Here the CDR3 DNA reads TGTGCCAGCTCTTTAGCGGGGGGGCCCGTGGATACGCAGTATTTT. Amino acids: CASSLAGGPVDTQYF.

The chain carries TRBV12-3 or TRBV12-4 and TRBJ1-1; D is perhaps TRBD1 (6 bases). V gave up 0 bases and J gave up 6 bases, with 8 bases separating them. This CDR3 has 13 amino acids. The CDR3 loop is CASSLARTAEAFF. The DNA for the CDR3 is TGTGCCAGCAGTTTAGCCCGGACAGCTGAAGCTTTCTTT.

This chain connects TRBV7-2 to TRBJ2-7; 14 bases line up with TRBD2. V was pared by 6 bases and J by 2 bases, with 3 bases of the junction left unmatched. Germline CDR1 is SGHTA and CDR2 is FQGNSA. The CDR3 totals 15 residues. For the CDR3, the DNA is TGTGCCAGCAGGAGACTAGCGGGGGGGGCCTACGAGCAGTACTTC. Translation gives CASRRLAGGAYEQYF.

The chain couples TRBV7-8 to TRBJ2-1; tentatively, D is TRBD1 (5 bases). The V end lost 3 bases, the J end lost 10 bases, and 10 bases lay between the germline ends. This CDR3 is 12 amino acids long. The germline V gene encodes CDR1 SGHVS and CDR2 FQNEAQ. This chain's CDR3 is CASSLTEGEQFF. The CDR3, as DNA: TGTGCCAGCAGCTTGACAGAAGGGGAGCAGTTCTTC.

The V call is TRBV5-1, the J call TRBJ1-4; D possibly corresponds to TRBD1 (6 bases). The germline V gene has CDR1 SGHRS and CDR2 YFSETQ. Trimming took off 0 bases at V and 0 bases at J, with 6 bases between the two ends. The CDR3 extends over 15 amino acids. The CDR3 loop reads CASSLGQATNEKLFF. The CDR3 nucleotides are TGCGCCAGCAGCTTGGGACAGGCAACTAATGAAAAACTGTTTTTT.

The chain carries TRBV2 and TRBJ1-6; no clear D gene. The CDR3 is made up of 15 amino acids. V was trimmed by 6 bases and J by 0 bases, leaving 9 bases between them. Germline-derived CDR1 and CDR2 are SNHLY and FYNNEI. CDR3 sequence (DNA): TGTGCCAGCAGGACATCGAGCTCCTATAATTCACCCCTCCACTTT. Its translation: CASRTSSSYNSPLHF.

The chain joins TRBV5-6 to TRBJ2-7; D may be TRBD2 (6 bases). The length of the CDR3 is 14 residues. CDR1 is SGHDT and CDR2 is YYEEEE in the germline V gene. Trimming shortened V by 6 bases and J by 4 bases, and 17 bases separated the two germline ends. CDR3 coding DNA: TGTGCCAGCACCCTTGGGGGGAGAGAGTACGAGCAGTACTTC. Its protein is CASTLGGREYEQYF.

The rearrangement uses TRBV6-4 and TRBJ1-2; D unresolved. This CDR3 spans 15 amino acids. V was clipped by 3 bases and J by 4 bases, with 15 bases between them. The germline CDR1 and CDR2 sequences are MRHNA and SNTAGT. The CDR3 reads CASSDHTATTYGYTF. CDR3 coding DNA: TGTGCCAGCAGTGATCACACAGCCACGACCTATGGCTACACCTTC.

The chain employs TRBV12-3 or TRBV12-4 and TRBJ1-2, with a tentative D call TRBD1 (6 bases). Trimming shortened V by 1 base and J by 6 bases, and 9 bases separated the two germline ends. The CDR3 has 13 residues. As DNA, the CDR3 is TGTGCCAGCAGTTTAGACAGGGTGAATGGCTACACCTTC. Translation gives CASSLDRVNGYTF.

This chain joins TRBV10-3 and TRBJ2-1; 9 bases match TRBD1. Trimming at V came to 1 base and at J to 3 bases, leaving 7 bases not matched to a gene. Germline-derived CDR1 and CDR2 are ENHRY and SYGVKD. The CDR3 is 17 residues long. The CDR3 DNA reads as TGTGCCATCAGTGAGTTAGGGACAGGGAGAAACTACAATGAGCAGTTCTTC. Protein: CAISELGTGRNYNEQFF.

The chain is built from TRBV11-2 and TRBJ2-5, with a tentative D call TRBD2 (5 bases). The germline V gene has CDR1 SGHAT and CDR2 FQNNGV. V was clipped by 5 bases and J by 5 bases, with 6 bases between them. This CDR3 is built from 11 residues. The CDR3 loop reads CASSPGETQYF. DNA for the CDR3: TGTGCCAGCAGCCCGGGGGAGACCCAGTACTTC.

The sample holds a few counts of this clone. The chain employs TRBV7-2 and TRBJ2-7, with D possibly being TRBD2 (7 bases). This CDR3 contains 15 residues. Germline values: CDR1 SGHTA, CDR2 FQGNSA. Trimming took 5 bases from V and 2 from J, leaving 16 bases between them. CDR3 loop: CASSGGGTSTYEQYF. CDR3 bases: TGTGCCAGCAGCGGGGGGGGCACCTCGACCTACGAGCAGTACTTC. Full variable domain (outside the CDR3, taken from reference TRBV7-2 and TRBJ2-7): GAGVSQSPSNKVTEKGKDVELRCDPISGHTALYWYRQSLGQGLEFLIYFQGNSAPDKSGLPSDRFSAERTGGSVSTLTIQRTQQEDSAVYLCASSGGGTSTYEQYFGPGTRLTVT.

The rearrangement joins TRBV5-1 to TRBJ2-1; 10 bases line up with TRBD1. Germline assignment: CDR1 SGHRS and CDR2 YFSETQ. V lost 6 bases, J lost 8 bases, and 5 bases stayed unmatched. The CDR3 sequence is 13 residues long. The CDR3 protein is CASTRGTGDEQFF. CDR3 DNA sequence: TGCGCCAGCACCCGGGGGACAGGGGATGAGCAGTTCTTC.

The rearrangement uses TRBV6-5 and TRBJ1-4, with D unresolved. The CDR3 is made up of 14 amino acids. CDR1 and CDR2 (germline): MNHEY, SVGAGI. The V end lost 7 bases, the J end lost 7 bases, and 16 bases lay between the germline ends. CDR3 loop: CASTAARNGEKLFF. CDR3 sequence (DNA): TGTGCCAGCACAGCGGCCCGAAATGGTGAAAAACTGTTTTTT.